These 20 T cell receptor beta chains came from one sample sequenced in a study of immune characteristics of hereditary and idiopathic chronic pancreatitis. TCRdb keeps only in-frame clones here, not all; method: immunoSEQ multiplex PCR. The profile shows about 6,000 clones, roughly 70% of them singletons. Patients having total pancreatectomy with islet autotransplantation provided the chronic pancreatitis pancreas tissue. Sequencing was done on a sample of pancreas tissue with hereditary chronic pancreatitis. These receptors all stem from a human donor with chronic pancreatitis.

V gene TRBV5-5 combines with J gene TRBJ1-6, with D tentatively TRBD1 (6 bases). CDR3 length: 15 residues. Per the germline V gene, CDR1 is SGHKS and CDR2 is YYEKEE (reference sequence). V was trimmed by 0 bases and J by 7 bases, leaving 11 bases between them. The CDR3 loop reads CASSLDRVDNSPLHF. CDR3 bases: TGTGCCAGCAGCTTGGACAGGGTCGACAATTCACCCCTCCACTTT.

This clone has a handful of counts. The chain links TRBV7-9 to TRBJ1-1, with 11 bases matching TRBD1. This CDR3 region has 17 residues. Germline-derived CDR1 and CDR2 are SEHNR and FQNEAQ (reference sequence). Trimming cost V 2 bases and J 1 base; bases outside gene matches: 6. Written as DNA, the CDR3 is TGTGCCAGCAGCTTATGGACAGGGGGCCAGAGGAACACTGAAGCTTTCTTT. Translation: CASSLWTGGQRNTEAFF. The whole variable domain, filled in from reference TRBV7-9 and TRBJ1-1, reads DTGVSQNPRHKITKRGQNVTFRCDPISEHNRLYWYRQTLGQGPEFLTYFQNEAQLEKSRLLSDRFSAERPKGSFSTLEIQRTEQGDSAMYLCASSLWTGGQRNTEAFFGQGTRLTVV.

The rearrangement links TRBV10-2 to TRBJ1-5, with D possibly being TRBD1 (6 bases). Trimming stripped 2 bases from V and 7 bases from J, with 15 bases between. The CDR3 contains 15 residues. The germline V gene encodes CDR1 WSHSY and CDR2 SAAADI. CDR3: CASSERGSGWQPQHF. Written as DNA, the CDR3 is TGCGCCAGCAGTGAGAGGGGGTCAGGGTGGCAGCCCCAGCATTTT.

The J gene is TRBJ2-7, the V gene TRBV10-2; 13 bases line up with TRBD2. The CDR3 runs 14 residues. Germline values: CDR1 WSHSY, CDR2 SAAADI. V shed 4 bases, J shed 5 bases, and the junction held 2 bases outside the gene matches. The CDR3 DNA is TGCGCCAGCAGTGCCGGACTAGCGGGGGACGAGCAGTACGTC. Translation: CASSAGLAGDEQYV.

There are a few counts of this clone. The rearrangement joins TRBV7-2 to TRBJ2-5; D perhaps matches TRBD1 (6 bases). CDR1 is SGHTA and CDR2 is FQGNSA in the germline V gene. The CDR3 covers 16 residues. Trimming stripped 5 bases from V and 4 bases from J, with 20 bases between. CDR3 sequence reads: CASSHPTGAGGETQYF. DNA of the CDR3: TGTGCCAGCAGCCACCCGACAGGTGCTGGGGGAGAGACCCAGTACTTC.

The rearrangement uses TRBV5-4 and TRBJ2-5; 8 nucleotides agree with TRBD1. Germline CDR1 SGHNT, CDR2 YYREEE (reference sequence). V shed 4 bases and J 2 bases; nucleotides not matched to a gene: 4. The CDR3 runs to 14 residues. The CDR3 here is CASSADREQETQYF. The DNA of the CDR3 is TGTGCCAGCAGCGCGGACAGGGAGCAAGAGACCCAGTACTTC.

The chain recombines TRBV13 with TRBJ2-1; 7 bases are shared with TRBD1. The CDR3 covers 16 residues. From germline, CDR1 is PRHDT and CDR2 FYEKMQ (reference sequence). The trim removed 5 bases at V and 0 bases at J, leaving 7 bases unmatched. The CDR3 bases are TGTGCCAGCAGCCCCTTCAGGGGGTTCTCCTACAATGAGCAGTTCTTC. It encodes CASSPFRGFSYNEQFF.

This clone was picked up a small number of times. The chain employs TRBV7-9 and TRBJ2-7; 7 bases are shared with TRBD1. The CDR3 runs 12 residues. Germline-derived CDR1 and CDR2 are SEHNR and FQNEAQ (reference sequence). J gave up 6 bases and V 5 bases, and 4 bases lay outside the gene matches. CDR3 nucleotides: TGTGCCAGCAGCCTAACAGGGGTCGAGCAGTACGTC. Protein sequence: CASSLTGVEQYV.

The rearrangement uses TRBV7-6 and TRBJ1-1, with D hard to call. The V and J ends lost 4 bases and 2 bases respectively, with 8 bases between them. Germline CDR1 is SGHVS and CDR2 is FNYEAQ. The CDR3 runs 13 residues. As DNA, the CDR3 is TGTGCCAGCAGCTCCCAGCGAAACACTGAAGCTTTCTTT. Protein product: CASSSQRNTEAFF.

The V gene is TRBV7-9, the J gene TRBJ2-2; 8 nucleotides agree with TRBD1. Germline CDR1 SEHNR, CDR2 FQNEAQ (reference sequence). This CDR3 spans 17 amino acids. The V gene end was trimmed by 1 base and the J gene end by 4 bases; junction bases not matched to a gene: 8. CDR3 amino acids: CASSLGGGQGFTGELFF. The CDR3 DNA sequence: TGTGCCAGCAGCTTAGGAGGTGGACAGGGATTCACCGGGGAGCTGTTTTTT.

This chain links TRBV12-5 with TRBJ1-1; 10 bases line up with TRBD1. CDR3 length: 13 residues. V lost 6 bases to trimming and J lost 6 bases; unmatched junction nucleotides: 4. Germline V lookup: CDR1 LGHNT, CDR2 FRNRAP. DNA for the CDR3: TGTGCTAGTGGACCCGGGACAGGGGCTGAAGCTTTCTTT. Translated, it gives CASGPGTGAEAFF.

The V and J genes are TRBV24-1 and TRBJ2-5; tentatively, D is TRBD1 (6 bases). Per the germline V gene, CDR1 is KGHDR and CDR2 is SFDVKD. Trimming pared 9 bases from V and 5 bases from J, leaving 18 bases between. The CDR3 runs to 14 residues. CDR3 amino acids: CATASEQGVETQYF. The CDR3 DNA follows: TGTGCCACCGCATCAGAACAGGGCGTTGAGACCCAGTACTTC.

The chain carries TRBV6-4 and TRBJ2-3; TRBD2 matches 11 bases. The CDR3 loop spans 16 amino acids. Germline V CDR1 and CDR2: MRHNA, SNTAGT. The J segment lost 2 bases and the V segment lost 0 bases, leaving 1 base of the junction unmatched. Written as DNA, the CDR3 is TGTGCCAGCAGTGACTCTAGCGGGGGGGCCACAGATACGCAGTATTTT. Translated: CASSDSSGGATDTQYF.

The chain joins TRBV29-1 to TRBJ2-3, with D tentatively TRBD1 or TRBD2 (5 bases each). Germline CDR1 SQVTM, CDR2 ANQGSEA. V was cut by 1 base and J by 2 bases, with 13 bases left in between. The CDR3 loop spans 15 amino acids. Here the CDR3 reads CSVEGGFGNTDTQYF. Here the CDR3 DNA reads TGCAGCGTTGAAGGGGGGTTTGGTAACACAGATACGCAGTATTTT.

This rearrangement joins TRBV3-1 (or the pseudogene TRBV3-2) to TRBJ2-4; D unclear. This CDR3 has 13 residues. Germline CDR1 and CDR2: LGHDT and YNNKEL (reference sequence). Trimming left V 0 bases short and J 9 bases short, with 9 bases between. CDR3 in DNA: TGTGCCAGCAGCCAAGATGCAGCTTCCATTCAGTACTTC. This gives the protein CASSQDAASIQYF.

The chain combines TRBV18 with TRBJ2-1; unclear D gene. This CDR3 has 13 residues. The V end lost 4 bases, the J end lost 5 bases, and 9 bases lay between the germline ends. CDR1 KGHSH and CDR2 LQKENI come from the germline V gene. CDR3 nucleotides: TGTGCCAGCTCACTCCAAACCGACAATGAGCAGTTCTTC. It encodes CASSLQTDNEQFF.

The chain recombines TRBV18 with TRBJ2-7; 8 bases match TRBD1. V dropped 3 bases and J dropped 3; count of bases not matched to a gene: 10. The CDR3 has 16 amino acids. The V gene's germline CDR1 is KGHSH and CDR2 LQKENI. This chain's CDR3 is CASSPQDRVRVYEQYV. In DNA form, the CDR3 reads TGTGCCAGCTCACCGCAGGACAGGGTTCGAGTCTACGAGCAGTACGTC.

The chain links TRBV28 to TRBJ2-3; D is unclear. This CDR3 contains 13 residues. Germline values: CDR1 MDHEN, CDR2 SYDVKM. Trimming took 5 bases from V and 4 from J, leaving 10 bases between them. The DNA for the CDR3 is TGTGCCAGCAGTCTCCCCGGGTCAGATACGCAGTATTTT. This encodes CASSLPGSDTQYF.

The rearrangement uses TRBV10-3 and TRBJ1-1; 8 bases fit TRBD1. Germline lookup yields CDR1 ENHRY and CDR2 SYGVKD. V gave up 6 bases and J gave up 1 base; unmatched junction bases: 4. This CDR3 has 14 residues. CDR3 sequence (DNA): TGTGCCATCAGCGCTCAGGGGGCGAACACTGAAGCTTTCTTT. Translated: CAISAQGANTEAFF.

The chain couples TRBV19 to TRBJ2-3, with a weak D call TRBD1 (5 bases). Trimming removed 1 base from V and 4 bases from J, with 12 bases in between. Looked up from germline, CDR1 is LNHDA and CDR2 is SQIVND (reference sequence). The CDR3 consists of 15 residues. The CDR3 DNA reads as TGTGCCAGTAGTATAGGGGCAGGGCGTCCAGATACGCAGTATTTT. Protein: CASSIGAGRPDTQYF. Full variable domain (remainder filled in from reference TRBV19 and TRBJ2-3): DGGITQSPKYLFRKEGQNVTLSCEQNLNHDAMYWYRQDPGQGLRLIYYSQIVNDFQKGDIAEGYSVSREKKESFPLTVTSAQKNPTAFYLCASSIGAGRPDTQYFGPGTRLTVL.